This T cell receptor beta chain was found in a study of blood T cell repertoires in COVID-19. As for the study in general: T cells, B-cell-depleted T cells, or PBMCs provided the cDNA or gDNA that served as material.

Assay: immunoSEQ multiplex PCR; the TCRdb copy retains only in-frame clones and omits some. The sample holds fewer than 300,000 clones, 80% to 95% seen once. Participants' reported clinical history set cohort assignment. CDR3 size: 16 residues. V dropped 3 bases and J dropped 0; count of bases not matched to a gene: 7. Germline V gene data show CDR1 as LGHDT and CDR2 as YNNKEL (reference sequence). The V call is TRBV3-1 (or the pseudogene TRBV3-2), the J call TRBJ2-7; 8 nucleotides line up with TRBD1. The sample was PBMCs or T cells enriched from blood (not recorded which). The sequence came from a woman aged 30 to 39 who had recovered from COVID-19. The CDR3 sequence: CASSHARTGNSYEQYF. DNA of the CDR3: TGTGCCAGCAGCCATGCACGGACAGGGAACTCCTACGAGCAGTACTTC.